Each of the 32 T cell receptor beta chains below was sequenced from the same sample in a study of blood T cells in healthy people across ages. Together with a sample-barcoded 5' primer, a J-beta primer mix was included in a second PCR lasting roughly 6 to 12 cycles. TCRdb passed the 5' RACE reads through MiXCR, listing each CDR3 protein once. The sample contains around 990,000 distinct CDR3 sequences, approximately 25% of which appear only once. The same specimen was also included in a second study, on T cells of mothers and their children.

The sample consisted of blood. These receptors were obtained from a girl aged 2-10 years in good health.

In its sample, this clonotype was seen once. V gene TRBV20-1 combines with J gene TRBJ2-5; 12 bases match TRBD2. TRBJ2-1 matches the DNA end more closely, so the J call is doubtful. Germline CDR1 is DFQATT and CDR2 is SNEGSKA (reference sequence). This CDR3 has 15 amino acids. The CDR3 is CSAAPPSGRAAEQFF. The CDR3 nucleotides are TGCAGTGCTGCCCCGCCTAGCGGGAGGGCCGCTGAGCAGTTCTTC.

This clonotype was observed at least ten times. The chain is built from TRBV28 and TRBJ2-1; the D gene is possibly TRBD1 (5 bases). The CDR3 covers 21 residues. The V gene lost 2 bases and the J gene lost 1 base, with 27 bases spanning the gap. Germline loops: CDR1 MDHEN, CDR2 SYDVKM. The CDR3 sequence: CASSLVGPGIQRYGSYNEQFF. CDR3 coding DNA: TGTGCCAGCAGTTTAGTAGGGCCAGGGATTCAGAGGTACGGGTCCTACAATGAGCAGTTCTTC.

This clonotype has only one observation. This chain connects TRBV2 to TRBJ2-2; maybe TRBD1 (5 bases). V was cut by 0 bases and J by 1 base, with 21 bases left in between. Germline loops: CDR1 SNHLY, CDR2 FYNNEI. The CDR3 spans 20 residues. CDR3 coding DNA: TGTGCCAGCAGTGAAGCTGCTGAAGAAAGCCCCCAGGGGAACACCGGGGAGCTGTTTTTT. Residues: CASSEAAEESPQGNTGELFF.

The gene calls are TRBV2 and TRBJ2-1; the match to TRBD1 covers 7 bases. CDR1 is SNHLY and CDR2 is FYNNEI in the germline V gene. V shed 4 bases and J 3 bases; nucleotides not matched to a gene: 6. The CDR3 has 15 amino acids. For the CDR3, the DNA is TGTGCCAGCAGTGCCGACAGGGTACTCTACAATGAGCAGTTCTTC. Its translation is CASSADRVLYNEQFF.

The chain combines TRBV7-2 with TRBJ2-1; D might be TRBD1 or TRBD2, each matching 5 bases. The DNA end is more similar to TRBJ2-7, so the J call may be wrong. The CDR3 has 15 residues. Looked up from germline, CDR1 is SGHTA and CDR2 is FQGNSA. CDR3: CASSFAVGGPSEQYF. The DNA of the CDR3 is TGTGCCAGCAGCTTTGCGGTTGGGGGTCCTTCCGAGCAGTACTTC.

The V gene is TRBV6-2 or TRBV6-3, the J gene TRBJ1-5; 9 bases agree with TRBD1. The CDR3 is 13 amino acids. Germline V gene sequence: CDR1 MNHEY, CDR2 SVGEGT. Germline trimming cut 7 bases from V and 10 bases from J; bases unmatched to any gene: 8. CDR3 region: CASTPGTGTPQHF. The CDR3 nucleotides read TGTGCCAGCACTCCCGGGACAGGGACTCCCCAGCATTTT.

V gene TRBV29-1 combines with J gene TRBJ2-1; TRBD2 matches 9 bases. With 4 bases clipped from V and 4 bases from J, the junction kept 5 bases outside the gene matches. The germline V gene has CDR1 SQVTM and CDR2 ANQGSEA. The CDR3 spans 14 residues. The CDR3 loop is CSVGISGGYNEQFF. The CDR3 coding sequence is TGCAGCGTTGGTATAAGCGGGGGGTACAATGAGCAGTTCTTC.

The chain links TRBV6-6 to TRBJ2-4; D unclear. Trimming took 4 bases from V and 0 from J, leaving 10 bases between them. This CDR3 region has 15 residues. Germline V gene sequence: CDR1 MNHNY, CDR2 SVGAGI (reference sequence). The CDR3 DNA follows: TGTGCCAGCAGTTTACAGAATCTAGCCAAAAACATTCAGTACTTC. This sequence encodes CASSLQNLAKNIQYF.

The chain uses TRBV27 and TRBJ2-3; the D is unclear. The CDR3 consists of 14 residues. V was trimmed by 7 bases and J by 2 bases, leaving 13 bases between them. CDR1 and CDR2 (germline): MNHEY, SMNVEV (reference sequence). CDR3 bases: TGTGCCAGCACTAGTGAGCTCCTCACAGATACGCAGTATTTT. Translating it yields CASTSELLTDTQYF.

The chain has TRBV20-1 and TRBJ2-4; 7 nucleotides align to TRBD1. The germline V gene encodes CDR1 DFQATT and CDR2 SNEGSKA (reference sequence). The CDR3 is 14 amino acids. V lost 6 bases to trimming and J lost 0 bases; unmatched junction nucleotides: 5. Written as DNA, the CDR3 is TGCAGTGCCCCAACAGGGGTAGCCAAAAACATTCAGTACTTC. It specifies CSAPTGVAKNIQYF.

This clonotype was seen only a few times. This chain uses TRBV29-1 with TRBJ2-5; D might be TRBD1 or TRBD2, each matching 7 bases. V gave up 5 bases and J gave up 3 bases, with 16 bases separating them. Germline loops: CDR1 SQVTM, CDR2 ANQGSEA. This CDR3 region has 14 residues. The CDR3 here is CSVRSGGGEETQYF. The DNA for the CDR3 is TGCAGCGTTCGGTCAGGGGGAGGGGAAGAGACCCAGTACTTC. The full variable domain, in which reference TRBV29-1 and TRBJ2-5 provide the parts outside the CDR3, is SAVISQKPSRDICQRGTSLTIQCQVDSQVTMMFWYRQQPGQSLTLIATANQGSEATYESGFVIDKFPISRPNLTFSTLTVSNMSPEDSSIYLCSVRSGGGEETQYFGPGTRLLVL.

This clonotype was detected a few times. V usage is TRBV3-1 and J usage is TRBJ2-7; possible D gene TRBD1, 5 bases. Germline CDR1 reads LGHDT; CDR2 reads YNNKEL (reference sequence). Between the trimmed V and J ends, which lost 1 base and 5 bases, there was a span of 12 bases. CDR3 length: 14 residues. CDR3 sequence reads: CASSQVIGADEQYF. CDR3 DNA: TGTGCCAGCAGCCAAGTTATAGGGGCCGACGAGCAGTACTTC.

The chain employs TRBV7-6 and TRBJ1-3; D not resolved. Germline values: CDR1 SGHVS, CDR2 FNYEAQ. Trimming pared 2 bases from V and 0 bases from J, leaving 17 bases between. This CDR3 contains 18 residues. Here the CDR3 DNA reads TGTGCCAGCAGCTTATTCTCCGGCGGATCCTTCTCTGGAAACACCATATATTTT. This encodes CASSLFSGGSFSGNTIYF.

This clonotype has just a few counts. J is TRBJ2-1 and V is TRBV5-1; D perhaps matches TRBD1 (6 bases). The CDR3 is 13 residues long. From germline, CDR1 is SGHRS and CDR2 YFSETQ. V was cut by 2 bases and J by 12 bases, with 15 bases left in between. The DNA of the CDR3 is TGCGCCAGCAGCTTCAAAGCAGAGGGGGTGCAGTTCTTC. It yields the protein CASSFKAEGVQFF.

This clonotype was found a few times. This CDR3 is CASRKGAGEQFF. CDR3 DNA: TGTGCCAGCAGGAAAGGGGCAGGGGAGCAGTTCTTC. The chain carries TRBV7-9 and TRBJ2-5, with D tentatively TRBD1 (5 bases). The J call may be wrong; the DNA end is better matched by TRBJ2-1. The germline CDR1 and CDR2 sequences are SEHNR and FQNEAQ (reference sequence). The CDR3 runs 12 residues.

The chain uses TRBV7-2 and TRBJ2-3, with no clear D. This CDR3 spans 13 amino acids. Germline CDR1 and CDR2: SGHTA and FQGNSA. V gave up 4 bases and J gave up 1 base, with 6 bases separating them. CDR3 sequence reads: CASSSMGTDTQYF. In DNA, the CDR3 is TGTGCCAGCAGCTCTATGGGCACAGATACGCAGTATTTT.

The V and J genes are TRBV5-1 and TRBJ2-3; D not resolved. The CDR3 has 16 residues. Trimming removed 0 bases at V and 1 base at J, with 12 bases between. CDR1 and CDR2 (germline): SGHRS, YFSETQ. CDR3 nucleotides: TGCGCCAGCAGCTTGGACAAGGGATGGGGCACAGATACGCAGTATTTT. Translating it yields CASSLDKGWGTDTQYF.

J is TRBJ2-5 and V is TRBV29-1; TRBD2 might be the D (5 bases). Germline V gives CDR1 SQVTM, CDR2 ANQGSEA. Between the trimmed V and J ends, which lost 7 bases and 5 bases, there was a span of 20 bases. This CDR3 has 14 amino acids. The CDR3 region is CSASGRGIGETQYF. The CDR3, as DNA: TGCAGCGCGTCCGGCCGGGGTATTGGGGAGACCCAGTACTTC.

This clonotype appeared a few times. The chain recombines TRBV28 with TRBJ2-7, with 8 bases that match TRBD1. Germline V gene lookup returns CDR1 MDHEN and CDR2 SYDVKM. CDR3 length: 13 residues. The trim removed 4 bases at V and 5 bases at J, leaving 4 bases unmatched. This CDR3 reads CASSWDRRHEQYF. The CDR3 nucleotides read TGTGCCAGCAGTTGGGACAGGCGGCACGAGCAGTACTTC.

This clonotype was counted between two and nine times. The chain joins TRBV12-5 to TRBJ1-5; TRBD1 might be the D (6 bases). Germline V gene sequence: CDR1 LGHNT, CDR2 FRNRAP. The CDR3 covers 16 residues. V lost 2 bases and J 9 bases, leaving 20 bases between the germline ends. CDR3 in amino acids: CASGLTPLDGTRPQHF. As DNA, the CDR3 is TGTGCTAGTGGTTTGACCCCACTGGACGGGACACGGCCCCAGCATTTT.

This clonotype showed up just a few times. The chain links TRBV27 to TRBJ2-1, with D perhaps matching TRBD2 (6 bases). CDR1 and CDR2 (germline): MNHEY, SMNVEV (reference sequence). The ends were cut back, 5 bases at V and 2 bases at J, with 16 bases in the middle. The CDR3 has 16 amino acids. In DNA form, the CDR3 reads TGTGCCAGCAGTCCCGCTGGTAGCGGACCCTACAATGAGCAGTTCTTC. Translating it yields CASSPAGSGPYNEQFF.

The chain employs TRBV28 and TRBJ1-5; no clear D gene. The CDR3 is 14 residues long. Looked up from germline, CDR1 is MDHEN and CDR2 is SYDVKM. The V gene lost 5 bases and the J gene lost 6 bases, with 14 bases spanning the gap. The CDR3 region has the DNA TGTGCCAGCAGTCCGGGGTGGGAAGGTCAGCCCCAGCATTTT. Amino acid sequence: CASSPGWEGQPQHF.

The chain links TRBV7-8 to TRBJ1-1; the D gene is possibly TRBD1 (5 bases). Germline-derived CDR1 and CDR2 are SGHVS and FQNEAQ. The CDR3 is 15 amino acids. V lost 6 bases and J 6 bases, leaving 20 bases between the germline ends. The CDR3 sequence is CASRPVGGLISEAFF. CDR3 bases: TGTGCCAGCAGACCGGTGGGGGGACTAATTTCTGAAGCTTTCTTT.

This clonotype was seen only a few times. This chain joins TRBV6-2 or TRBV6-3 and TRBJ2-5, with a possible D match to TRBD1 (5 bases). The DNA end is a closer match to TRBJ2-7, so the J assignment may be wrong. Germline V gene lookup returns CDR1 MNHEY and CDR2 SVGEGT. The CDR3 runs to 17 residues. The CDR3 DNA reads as TGTGCCAGCCTAACAATACGTGTGACAGCATCTTCCTACGAGCAGTACTTC. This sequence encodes CASLTIRVTASSYEQYF.

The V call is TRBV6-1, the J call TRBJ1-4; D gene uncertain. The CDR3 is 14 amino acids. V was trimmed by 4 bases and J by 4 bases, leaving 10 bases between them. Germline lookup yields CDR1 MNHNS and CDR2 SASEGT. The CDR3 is CASSVGLRNEKLFF. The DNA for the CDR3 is TGTGCCAGCAGTGTGGGTTTGCGTAATGAAAAACTGTTTTTT.

For the CDR3, the DNA is TGTGCCAGCAGTGCGGACGGGGATTACAATGAGCAGTTCTTC. This gives the protein CASSADGDYNEQFF. This chain uses TRBV27 with TRBJ2-1; D is perhaps TRBD2 (5 bases). There are 14 residues in the CDR3. Deletions cut 5 bases from V and 4 bases from J, with 12 bases between. The V gene's germline CDR1 is MNHEY and CDR2 SMNVEV (reference sequence).

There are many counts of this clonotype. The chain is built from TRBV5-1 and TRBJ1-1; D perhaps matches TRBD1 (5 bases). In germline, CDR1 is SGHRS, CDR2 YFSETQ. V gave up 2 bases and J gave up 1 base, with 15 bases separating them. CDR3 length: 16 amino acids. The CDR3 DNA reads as TGCGCCAGCAGCTTTCGCGGCCAGGGAGGGAACACTGAAGCTTTCTTT. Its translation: CASSFRGQGGNTEAFF. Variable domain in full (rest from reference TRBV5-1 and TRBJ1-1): KAGVTQTPRYLIKTRGQQVTLSCSPISGHRSVSWYQQTPGQGLQFLFEYFSETQRNKGNFPGRFSGRQFSNSRSEMNVSTLELGDSALYLCASSFRGQGGNTEAFFGQGTRLTVV.

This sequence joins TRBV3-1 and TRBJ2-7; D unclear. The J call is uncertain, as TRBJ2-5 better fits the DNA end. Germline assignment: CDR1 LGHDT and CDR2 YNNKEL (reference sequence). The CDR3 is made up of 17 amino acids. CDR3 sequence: CASSQDLPGRRLETQYF. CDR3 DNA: TGTGCCAGCAGCCAAGATTTGCCGGGCCGCCGGTTAGAGACCCAGTACTTC.

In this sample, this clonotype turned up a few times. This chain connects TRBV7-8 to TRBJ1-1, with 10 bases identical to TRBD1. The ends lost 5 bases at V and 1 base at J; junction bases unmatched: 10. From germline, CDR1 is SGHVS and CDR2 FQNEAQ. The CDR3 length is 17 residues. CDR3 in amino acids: CASSPLGTGEWNTEAFF. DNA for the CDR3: TGTGCCAGCAGCCCTCTCGGGACAGGGGAGTGGAACACTGAAGCTTTCTTT.

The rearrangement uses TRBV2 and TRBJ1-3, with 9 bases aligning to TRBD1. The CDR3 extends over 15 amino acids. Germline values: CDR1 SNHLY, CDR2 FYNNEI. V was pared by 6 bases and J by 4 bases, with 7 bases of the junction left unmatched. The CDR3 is CASRTGQGAGNTIYF. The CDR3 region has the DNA TGTGCCAGCAGGACGGGACAGGGTGCCGGAAACACCATATATTTT.

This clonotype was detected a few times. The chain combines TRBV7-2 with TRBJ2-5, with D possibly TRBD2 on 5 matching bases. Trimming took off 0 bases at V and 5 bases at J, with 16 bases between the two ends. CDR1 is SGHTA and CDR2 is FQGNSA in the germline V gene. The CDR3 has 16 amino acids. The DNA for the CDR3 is TGTGCCAGCAGCTTAGCACGCCGCGCACTAGAGGAGACCCAGTACTTC. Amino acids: CASSLARRALEETQYF. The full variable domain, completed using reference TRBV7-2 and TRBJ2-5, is GAGVSQSPSNKVTEKGKDVELRCDPISGHTALYWYRQSLGQGLEFLIYFQGNSAPDKSGLPSDRFSAERTGGSVSTLTIQRTQQEDSAVYLCASSLARRALEETQYFGPGTRLLVL.

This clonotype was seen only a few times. CDR3 residues: CASSWDRETGQYF. In nucleotides, the CDR3 is TGCGCCAGCAGCTGGGACAGGGAAACTGGGCAGTACTTC. J is TRBJ2-5 and V is TRBV5-1; TRBD1 matches at 9 bases. This CDR3 is built from 13 residues. Germline V gene sequence: CDR1 SGHRS, CDR2 YFSETQ. V lost 3 bases, J lost 11 bases, and 8 bases stayed unmatched.